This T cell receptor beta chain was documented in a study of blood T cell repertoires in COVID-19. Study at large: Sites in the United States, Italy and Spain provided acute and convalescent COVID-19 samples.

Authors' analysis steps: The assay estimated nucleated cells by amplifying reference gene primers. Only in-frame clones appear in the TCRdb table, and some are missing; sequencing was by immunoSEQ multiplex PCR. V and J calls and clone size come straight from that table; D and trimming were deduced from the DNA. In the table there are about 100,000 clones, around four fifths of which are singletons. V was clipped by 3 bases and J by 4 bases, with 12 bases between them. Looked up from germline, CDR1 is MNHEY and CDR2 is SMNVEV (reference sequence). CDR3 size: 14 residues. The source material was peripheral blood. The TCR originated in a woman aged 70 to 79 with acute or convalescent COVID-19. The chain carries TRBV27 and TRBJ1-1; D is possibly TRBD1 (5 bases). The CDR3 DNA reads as TGTGCCAGCAGTTTTGGGGGAGGCGGCACTGAAGCTTTCTTT. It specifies CASSFGGGGTEAFF.